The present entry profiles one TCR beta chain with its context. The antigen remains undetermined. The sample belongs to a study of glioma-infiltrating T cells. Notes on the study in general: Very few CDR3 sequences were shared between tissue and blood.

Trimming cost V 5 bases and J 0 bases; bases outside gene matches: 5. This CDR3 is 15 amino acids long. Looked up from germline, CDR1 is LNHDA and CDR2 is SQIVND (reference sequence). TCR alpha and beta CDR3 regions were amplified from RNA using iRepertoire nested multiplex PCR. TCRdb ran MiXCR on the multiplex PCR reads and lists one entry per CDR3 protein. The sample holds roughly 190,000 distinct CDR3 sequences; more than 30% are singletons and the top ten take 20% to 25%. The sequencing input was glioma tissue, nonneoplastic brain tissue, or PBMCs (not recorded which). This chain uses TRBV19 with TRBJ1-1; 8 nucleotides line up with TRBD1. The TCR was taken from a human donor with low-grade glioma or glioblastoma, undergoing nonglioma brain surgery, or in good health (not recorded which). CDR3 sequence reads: CASSPTGGLNTEAFF. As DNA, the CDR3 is TGTGCCAGTAGTCCCACAGGGGGACTGAACACTGAAGCTTTCTTT. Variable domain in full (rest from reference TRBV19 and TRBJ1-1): DGGITQSPKYLFRKEGQNVTLSCEQNLNHDAMYWYRQDPGQGLRLIYYSQIVNDFQKGDIAEGYSVSREKKESFPLTVTSAQKNPTAFYLCASSPTGGLNTEAFFGQGTRLTVV.